A single sample gave rise to the 12 T cell receptor beta chains below, sequenced in a study of response to subunit inactivated influenza vaccine (dated by TCRdb to 2016 to 2018). The receptor library was made with RT-PCR. Instrument used: Illumina HiSeq 2500. The public reads were quality trimmed at Q25 with fastp and then assembled into clones with MiXCR by TCRdb, keeping productive beta chains. Each entry is one CDR3 protein sequence, shown with its most common DNA and genes. The table for this sample lists approximately 570,000 distinct CDR3 sequences; 6.5% to 8% of them were counted only once. The ten largest account for roughly 13% of the sample. The sequencing here drew on PBMCs from blood, taken roughly 24 months after vaccination. The receptors were gathered from a man between 50 and 69 years old who received an inactivated influenza vaccine. Donor details come from another sample of the same person, matched by shared clones.

This clonotype was observed a handful of times. The chain employs TRBV20-1 and TRBJ2-1; 14 bases line up with TRBD2. This CDR3 comprises 14 residues. Losses at the gene ends were 6 bases for V and 10 bases for J; bases not matched to a gene: 8. The germline V gene encodes CDR1 DFQATT and CDR2 SNEGSKA (reference sequence). The CDR3 protein is CSATGTSGRSEQFF. CDR3 nucleotide sequence: TGCAGTGCCACCGGGACTAGCGGGAGAAGCGAGCAGTTCTTC.

The J gene is TRBJ2-2, the V gene TRBV27; 11 bases map to TRBD2. J lost 3 bases, V lost 5 bases, and 8 bases had no gene match. Germline CDR1 MNHEY, CDR2 SMNVEV (reference sequence). The CDR3 has 17 amino acids. CDR3 coding DNA: TGTGCCAGCAGTCTCAGACTAGCGGGAACCTACACCGGGGAGCTGTTTTTT. Translation gives CASSLRLAGTYTGELFF.

The chain combines TRBV6-1 with TRBJ1-2; no clear D gene. The CDR3 totals 14 residues. Trimming took 6 bases from V and 1 from J, leaving 12 bases between them. In germline, CDR1 is MNHNS, CDR2 SASEGT. CDR3 coding DNA: TGTGCCAGCAGCCGGTCGACTGTTAACTATGGCTACACCTTC. Its protein product is CASSRSTVNYGYTF.

The chain couples TRBV7-6 to TRBJ2-3, with 8 bases fitting TRBD1. Losses at the gene ends were 2 bases for V and 3 bases for J; bases not matched to a gene: 7. Germline CDR1 reads SGHVS; CDR2 reads FNYEAQ. This CDR3 is 16 amino acids long. CDR3 sequence (DNA): TGTGCCAGCAGCTTATTTCGCGGACAGGGTACAGATACGCAGTATTTT. Translating it yields CASSLFRGQGTDTQYF.

In this sample, this clonotype turned up a few times. This sequence joins TRBV7-6 and TRBJ2-7, with 8 bases fitting TRBD2. The CDR3 extends over 16 amino acids. V shed 3 bases and J 0 bases; nucleotides not matched to a gene: 7. Looked up from germline, CDR1 is SGHVS and CDR2 is FNYEAQ. The CDR3 sequence: CASSLTWTSSSYEQYF. The CDR3 nucleotides read TGTGCCAGCAGCTTGACCTGGACTAGCAGCTCCTACGAGCAGTACTTC.

This clonotype was counted at least ten times. This chain links TRBV28 with TRBJ2-2; tentative D call: TRBD2 (6 bases). V was cut by 6 bases and J by 2 bases, with 19 bases left in between. The CDR3 is 17 amino acids. Germline lookup yields CDR1 MDHEN and CDR2 SYDVKM. CDR3 region: CASSAGFFGSNTGELFF. CDR3 DNA: TGTGCCAGCAGCGCGGGGTTTTTTGGCTCCAACACCGGGGAGCTGTTTTTT.

This clonotype was found a few times. The CDR3, as DNA: TGTGCCAGCAGCTTAGGAGGCCGGCGGCCCCAGCATTTT. Its translation is CASSLGGRRPQHF. This chain connects TRBV7-9 to TRBJ1-5, with unresolved D. Trimming took 1 base from V and 9 from J, leaving 10 bases between them. The CDR3 has 13 residues. Germline V gene sequence: CDR1 SEHNR, CDR2 FQNEAQ (reference sequence).

This clonotype has a handful of counts. The rearrangement uses TRBV5-1 and TRBJ2-3; 7 bases are a match to TRBD1. The V and J ends lost 4 bases and 2 bases, in that order; junction bases with no gene match: 10. The CDR3 length is 16 residues. Germline lookup yields CDR1 SGHRS and CDR2 YFSETQ. The CDR3: CASSVVGTDITDTQYF. The CDR3 nucleotides are TGCGCCAGCAGCGTGGTGGGGACAGATATCACAGATACGCAGTATTTT.

This clonotype was observed at least ten times. The J gene is TRBJ1-6, the V gene TRBV5-1; 7 bases fit TRBD1. From germline, CDR1 is SGHRS and CDR2 YFSETQ. The ends lost 0 bases at V and 5 bases at J; junction bases unmatched: 5. The CDR3 length is 16 residues. CDR3 in amino acids: CASSLGPGQDNSPLHF. DNA for the CDR3: TGCGCCAGCAGCTTGGGACCCGGACAGGATAATTCACCCCTCCACTTT.

CDR3 DNA: TGCAGTGCTAGAATTCGTAGCGGAAACTACAATGAGCAGTTCTTC. It encodes CSARIRSGNYNEQFF. V is TRBV20-1 and J is TRBJ2-1; maybe TRBD2 (6 bases). Germline CDR1 is DFQATT and CDR2 is SNEGSKA (reference sequence). This CDR3 has 15 amino acids. V was clipped by 2 bases and J by 3 bases, with 14 bases between them.

This clonotype has a handful of counts. This chain uses TRBV5-1 with TRBJ1-4; TRBD1 aligns across 10 bases. CDR3 length: 14 residues. Trimming took 4 bases from V and 7 from J; bases not matched to a gene: 4. CDR1 and CDR2 from the germline V gene are SGHRS and YFSETQ. The CDR3 coding sequence is TGCGCCAGCAGCCCGGACAGGGGGATTGAAAAACTGTTTTTT. Its protein product is CASSPDRGIEKLFF.

This clonotype was seen a few times. The V gene is TRBV9, the J gene TRBJ1-1; D ambiguous. The V gene's germline CDR1 is SGDLS and CDR2 YYNGEE. With 4 bases removed from V and 1 base from J, the gap between germline ends came to 8 bases. The CDR3 totals 13 residues. CDR3: CASSWQTNTEAFF. As DNA, the CDR3 is TGTGCCAGCAGCTGGCAGACGAACACTGAAGCTTTCTTT.